This T cell receptor (beta chain) was profiled in a study of blood T cells in healthy people across ages. Whenever a sample was processed, at least 7 million PBMCs were isolated. With a J-beta primer mix and a sample-barcoded 5' primer, a second PCR ran about 6 to 11 cycles. TCRdb passed the 5' RACE reads through MiXCR, listing each CDR3 protein once. This sample has over 550,000 distinct CDR3 sequences, with about 30% found just once. The specimen was blood. The receptor comes from an elderly woman in good health.

CDR3 DNA sequence: TGCGCCAGCAGCCCTACAGGGGCAGGTGAAAAACTGTTTTTT. Protein: CASSPTGAGEKLFF. The chain is built from TRBV5-1 and TRBJ1-4; 7 bases are shared with TRBD1. J lost 7 bases, V lost 4 bases, and 7 bases had no gene match. There are 14 residues in the CDR3. Germline V gives CDR1 SGHRS, CDR2 YFSETQ.